A single sample is the source of the 28 T cell receptor beta chains below, sequenced in a study of response to subunit inactivated influenza vaccine. TCRdb re-called the RT-PCR reads through MiXCR, storing one row per CDR3 protein. The table shows more than 500,000 distinct CDR3 sequences, with around 11% occurring only once. The same sample was also studied in work on T cells expressing NK-cell markers. That work contributes: UMIs accompanied the 5'RACE template switching by which TCR beta cDNA was made.

Sample: PBMCs from blood, taken on the day of vaccination. These receptors were obtained from a man between 45 and 60 years old who received an inactivated influenza vaccine.

In its sample, this clonotype was seen a few times. The gene calls are TRBV11-1 and TRBJ2-2; the match to TRBD2 covers 12 bases. In germline, CDR1 is SGHAT, CDR2 FQDESV (reference sequence). The CDR3 loop spans 19 amino acids. The V gene end was trimmed by 1 base and the J gene end by 3 bases; junction bases not matched to a gene: 9. CDR3 bases: TGTGCCAGCAGCTTAGTTTCCTGGACTAGCGGGAACCACACCGGGGAGCTGTTTTTT. This codes for CASSLVSWTSGNHTGELFF.

At least ten counts were recorded for this clonotype. The V gene is TRBV15, the J gene TRBJ2-2; D unclear. This CDR3 has 14 residues. CDR1 and CDR2 (germline): LNHNV, YYDKDF (reference sequence). V was cut by 3 bases and J by 5 bases, with 10 bases left in between. CDR3 residues: CATSSGIRTGELFF. CDR3 bases: TGTGCCACCAGCAGTGGGATAAGGACCGGGGAGCTGTTTTTT.

In this sample, this clonotype turned up many times. The V and J genes are TRBV7-2 and TRBJ1-2, with D possibly matching TRBD1 (5 bases). Trimming took 5 bases from V and 6 from J, leaving 16 bases between them. The CDR3 consists of 14 residues. Germline CDR1 SGHTA, CDR2 FQGNSA. Here the CDR3 reads CASSRQGASHGYTF. CDR3 sequence (DNA): TGTGCCAGCAGCCGGCAGGGCGCGAGCCATGGCTACACCTTC. The complete variable domain, with remaining parts taken from reference TRBV7-2 and TRBJ1-2, reads GAGVSQSPSNKVTEKGKDVELRCDPISGHTALYWYRQSLGQGLEFLIYFQGNSAPDKSGLPSDRFSAERTGGSVSTLTIQRTQQEDSAVYLCASSRQGASHGYTFGSGTRLTVV.

The chain combines TRBV29-1 with TRBJ2-1, with 8 bases matching TRBD1. Trimming took 4 bases from V and 6 from J; bases not matched to a gene: 11. The CDR3 is 15 amino acids. Germline-derived CDR1 and CDR2 are SQVTM and ANQGSEA. Here the CDR3 reads CSVAGGGSRVNEQFF. CDR3 sequence (DNA): TGCAGCGTTGCAGGGGGCGGTTCGAGAGTCAATGAGCAGTTCTTC.

This chain joins TRBV5-1 and TRBJ2-3, with TRBD2 matching 7 bases. The V and J ends lost 0 bases and 6 bases, in that order; junction bases with no gene match: 7. The CDR3 runs to 15 residues. Germline CDR1 and CDR2: SGHRS and YFSETQ. The CDR3, as DNA: TGCGCCAGCAGCTTGGGCGGGACTACCATGGATACGCAGTATTTT. It specifies CASSLGGTTMDTQYF. The full variable domain, completed using reference TRBV5-1 and TRBJ2-3, is KAGVTQTPRYLIKTRGQQVTLSCSPISGHRSVSWYQQTPGQGLQFLFEYFSETQRNKGNFPGRFSGRQFSNSRSEMNVSTLELGDSALYLCASSLGGTTMDTQYFGPGTRLTVL.

The J gene is TRBJ2-1, the V gene TRBV20-1; D may be TRBD2 (6 bases). The V gene's germline CDR1 is DFQATT and CDR2 SNEGSKA (reference sequence). The CDR3 has 13 residues. Trimming removed 3 bases at V and 9 bases at J, with 15 bases between. CDR3 nucleotides: TGCAGTGCTAGTGAGACTAGTAAGGCTGAGCAGTTCTTC. Translating gives CSASETSKAEQFF.

A remark on this clonotype: The germline gene is not matched at one end of the junction; a read error may be the cause. The rearrangement links TRBV20-1 to TRBJ2-5, with D possibly being TRBD1 or TRBD2 (6 bases each). Per the germline V gene, CDR1 is DFQATT and CDR2 is SNEGSKA (reference sequence). There are 12 residues in the CDR3. The CDR3 loop is CSGAGQVVTQYF. Here the CDR3 DNA reads TGTTCGGGGGCCGGTCAAGTTGTGACCCAGTACTTC.

This rearrangement joins TRBV29-1 to TRBJ2-3; a possible D gene is TRBD2 (5 bases). V gave up 6 bases and J gave up 4 bases, with 23 bases separating them. Germline CDR1 SQVTM, CDR2 ANQGSEA. CDR3 size: 16 residues. CDR3 in DNA: TGCAGCGTCGGAATACCTAGAGGGCTCTCCTCAGATACGCAGTATTTT. It codes for CSVGIPRGLSSDTQYF.

The chain joins TRBV7-2 to TRBJ2-7; D possibly corresponds to TRBD1 (6 bases). Germline assignment: CDR1 SGHTA and CDR2 FQGNSA. This CDR3 comprises 16 residues. V lost 5 bases, J lost 2 bases, and 19 bases lay in between. CDR3 coding DNA: TGTGCCAGCAGCCATGACCCAGGGGCCTATCCCTACGAGCAGTACTTC. Its translation is CASSHDPGAYPYEQYF.

This clonotype was detected only a few times. The chain joins TRBV20-1 to TRBJ1-4, with a possible D match to TRBD1 (6 bases). The ends were cut back, 3 bases at V and 7 bases at J, with 15 bases in the middle. CDR1 and CDR2 (germline): DFQATT, SNEGSKA (reference sequence). The length of the CDR3 is 14 residues. For the CDR3, the DNA is TGCAGTGCTAGCCAGGGGATCGGGGGTGAAAAACTGTTTTTT. It yields the protein CSASQGIGGEKLFF.

This rearrangement joins TRBV12-3 or TRBV12-4 to TRBJ2-1; D uncertain. The V end was cut by 6 bases, the J end by 5 bases, with 17 bases between. The CDR3 length is 15 residues. The CDR3 is CASRGLILGHNEQFF. DNA for the CDR3: TGTGCCAGCAGAGGTCTCATCCTAGGTCACAATGAGCAGTTCTTC.

This clonotype was found a few times. The chain has TRBV6-2 or TRBV6-3 and TRBJ2-3; TRBD1 agrees at 9 bases. The J segment lost 5 bases and the V segment lost 2 bases, leaving 8 bases of the junction unmatched. Germline V gene sequence: CDR1 MNHEY, CDR2 SVGEGT. This CDR3 contains 16 residues. The DNA for the CDR3 is TGTGCCAGCAGTTACCTCGAGGGACAGGGCATAGATACGCAGTATTTT. Protein: CASSYLEGQGIDTQYF.

This clonotype was seen more than once but under ten times. The chain combines TRBV3-1 with TRBJ2-5, with D unclear. V dropped 6 bases and J dropped 4 bases, with 12 bases sitting between them. Germline loops: CDR1 LGHDT, CDR2 YNNKEL (reference sequence). The CDR3 sequence is 13 residues long. DNA for the CDR3: TGTGCCAGCAGTTTCGGACGAACAGAGACCCAGTACTTC. Protein sequence: CASSFGRTETQYF.

CDR3 residues: CATSRLGKETQYF. CDR3 nucleotide sequence: TGTGCCACCAGCAGACTAGGGAAAGAGACCCAGTACTTC. The chain combines TRBV15 with TRBJ2-5; D not certain. The CDR3 runs to 13 residues. Looked up from germline, CDR1 is LNHNV and CDR2 is YYDKDF (reference sequence). Trimming shortened V by 2 bases and J by 3 bases, and 7 bases separated the two germline ends. Complete variable domain (other parts from reference TRBV15 and TRBJ2-5): DAMVIQNPRYQVTQFGKPVTLSCSQTLNHNVMYWYQQKSSQAPKLLFHYYDKDFNNEADTPDNFQSRRPNTSFCFLDIRSPGLGDTAMYLCATSRLGKETQYFGPGTRLLVL.

The chain links TRBV4-2 to TRBJ2-7, with TRBD2 matching over 9 bases. Germline values: CDR1 LGHNA, CDR2 YNFKEQ. The length of the CDR3 is 15 residues. V was pared by 1 base and J by 5 bases, with 6 bases of the junction left unmatched. CDR3 protein: CASSQGSGRENEQYF. The CDR3 bases are TGTGCCAGCAGCCAAGGTAGCGGGAGAGAAAACGAGCAGTACTTC.

Only a few counts were recorded for this clonotype. The V call is TRBV4-3, the J call TRBJ2-2, with 7 bases that match TRBD2. The germline CDR1 and CDR2 sequences are LGHNA and YSLEER. The V segment lost 0 bases and the J segment 0 bases; nucleotides outside the gene matches: 4. The CDR3 length is 17 residues. CDR3 DNA: TGCGCCAGCAGCCAAGATCGCGGGGGTGCGAACACCGGGGAGCTGTTTTTT. Protein: CASSQDRGGANTGELFF.

This clonotype showed up just a few times. The rearrangement joins TRBV3-1 to TRBJ1-1; maybe TRBD1 (5 bases). The CDR3 totals 14 residues. Germline CDR1 LGHDT, CDR2 YNNKEL (reference sequence). Trimming took 5 bases from V and 4 from J, leaving 14 bases between them. The CDR3 reads CASSSTGPTTEAFF. CDR3 bases: TGTGCCAGCAGCTCCACGGGACCGACCACTGAAGCTTTCTTT.

The chain has TRBV5-1 and TRBJ2-1, with D tentatively TRBD2 (7 bases). From germline, CDR1 is SGHRS and CDR2 YFSETQ. The CDR3 contains 15 residues. Deletions cut 4 bases from V and 4 bases from J, with 15 bases between. This CDR3 reads CASSPWAGAYNEQFF. DNA of the CDR3: TGCGCCAGCAGCCCCTGGGCGGGGGCTTACAATGAGCAGTTCTTC.

In this sample, this clonotype turned up a few times. This chain joins TRBV20-1 and TRBJ2-7; D may match TRBD1 or TRBD2 (6 bases each). The V end was cut by 4 bases, the J end by 2 bases, with 18 bases between. CDR1 is DFQATT and CDR2 is SNEGSKA in the germline V gene (reference sequence). The CDR3 consists of 15 residues. The CDR3 protein is CSANNRVEGAYEQYF. The CDR3 nucleotides read TGCAGTGCTAATAACCGAGTGGAGGGGGCCTACGAGCAGTACTTC.

The chain carries TRBV11-3 and TRBJ2-7; maybe TRBD1 (6 bases). This CDR3 has 14 amino acids. Germline CDR1 and CDR2: SGHNT and YENEEA. V was cut by 2 bases and J by 7 bases, with 15 bases left in between. The CDR3 region is CASSLRLGGEEQYF. Here the CDR3 DNA reads TGTGCCAGCAGCTTAAGGTTAGGGGGAGAGGAGCAGTACTTC.

This chain joins TRBV4-2 and TRBJ2-1; D unresolved. CDR3 size: 12 residues. From germline, CDR1 is LGHNA and CDR2 YNFKEQ. V gave up 4 bases and J gave up 7 bases, with 8 bases separating them. CDR3 sequence reads: CASSRPGNEQFF. DNA of the CDR3: TGTGCCAGCAGCCGCCCTGGGAATGAGCAGTTCTTC.

This clonotype was seen many times. V and J are TRBV11-1 and TRBJ2-1; TRBD2 might be the D (6 bases). The CDR3 totals 18 residues. Trimming removed 5 bases from V and 2 bases from J, with 22 bases in between. The germline CDR1 and CDR2 sequences are SGHAT and FQDESV (reference sequence). In DNA form, the CDR3 reads TGTGCCAGCAGCCCCGTCTTGGGCGGGAAGGGGACCTACAATGAGCAGTTCTTC. Translating it yields CASSPVLGGKGTYNEQFF.

This clonotype appeared a few times. J is TRBJ2-5 and V is TRBV7-9; 7 bases agree with TRBD1. The ends lost 5 bases at V and 7 bases at J; junction bases unmatched: 7. The CDR3 spans 13 residues. Per the germline V gene, CDR1 is SEHNR and CDR2 is FQNEAQ (reference sequence). The CDR3 region is CASSPTGLVTQYF. For the CDR3, the DNA is TGTGCCAGCAGCCCGACAGGGCTAGTGACCCAGTACTTC.

This clonotype was found a few times. This sequence joins TRBV18 and TRBJ1-6; perhaps TRBD1 as D (5 bases). Trimming left V 4 bases short and J 9 bases short, with 13 bases between. Germline assignment: CDR1 KGHSH and CDR2 LQKENI. The CDR3 sequence is 14 residues long. The CDR3 region has the DNA TGTGCCAGCTCACTGGGGGACGGCGGTTCACCCCTCCACTTT. It yields the protein CASSLGDGGSPLHF. The full variable domain, in which reference TRBV18 and TRBJ1-6 provide the parts outside the CDR3, is NAGVMQNPRHLVRRRGQEARLRCSPMKGHSHVYWYRQLPEEGLKFMVYLQKENIIDESGMPKERFSAEFPKEGPSILRIQQVVRGDSAAYFCASSLGDGGSPLHFGNGTRLTVT.

This clonotype was seen a handful of times. The chain employs TRBV12-3 or TRBV12-4 and TRBJ2-4; D perhaps matches TRBD1 (6 bases). The CDR3 has 16 amino acids. Trimming took off 6 bases at V and 3 bases at J, with 18 bases between the two ends. In nucleotides, the CDR3 is TGTGCCAGCAGCCCACCGGGACACTCTAGCAAAAACATTCAGTACTTC. Translating it yields CASSPPGHSSKNIQYF.

The chain uses TRBV4-3 and TRBJ1-2; TRBD1 might be the D (5 bases). Germline V gene sequence: CDR1 LGHNA, CDR2 YSLEER. V dropped 0 bases and J dropped 7 bases, with 12 bases sitting between them. The CDR3 length is 14 residues. CDR3 bases: TGCGCCAGCAGCCAAGACCGGGGGATGGGTGGCTACACCTTC. Its protein is CASSQDRGMGGYTF.

This rearrangement joins TRBV2 to TRBJ1-2, with 7 positions matching TRBD1. Germline V gene data show CDR1 as SNHLY and CDR2 as FYNNEI. The CDR3 is made up of 16 amino acids. Trimming cost V 10 bases and J 0 bases; bases outside gene matches: 14. The CDR3 region has the DNA TGTGCCACCTTAGAGGGGGCGGCTAATTCTAACTATGGCTACACCTTC. It translates to CATLEGAANSNYGYTF.

This clonotype was seen more than once but under ten times. The gene calls are TRBV24-1 and TRBJ2-6; D unresolved. CDR1 KGHDR and CDR2 SFDVKD come from the germline V gene. Trimming took off 0 bases at V and 0 bases at J, with 17 bases between the two ends. The CDR3 sequence is 20 residues long. CDR3 in amino acids: CATSDLPSSGMGSGANVLTF. CDR3 nucleotide sequence: TGTGCCACCAGTGATTTGCCCTCGTCTGGTATGGGCTCTGGGGCCAACGTCCTGACTTTC.